These 7 T cell receptor beta chains were sequenced from one sample in a study of beta chain features in type 1 diabetes. Reverse transcription of all isolated RNA meant that expressed TCRB transcripts were sequenced. Profiled with immunoSEQ multiplex PCR; TCRdb holds only in-frame clones, not every one. The sample shows 150,000 or so clones, about 9.7% of them seen only once. Sequencing was done on a sample of central memory CD4+ T cells from blood. The receptors derive from a woman in her 40s in good health.

This clone came up once. The chain combines TRBV7-2 with TRBJ2-2; TRBD1 might be the D (5 bases). V was cut by 5 bases and J by 0 bases, with 10 bases left in between. CDR3 length: 15 residues. Per the germline V gene, CDR1 is SGHTA and CDR2 is FQGNSA. CDR3 loop: CASSTVGANTGELFF. DNA of the CDR3: TGTGCCAGCAGCACCGTAGGGGCGAACACCGGGGAGCTGTTTTTT.

The rearrangement links TRBV28 to TRBJ1-4; D is ambiguous. The germline V and J ends were trimmed by 10 bases and 6 bases, with 12 bases remaining between them. The V gene's germline CDR1 is MDHEN and CDR2 SYDVKM. CDR3 length: 12 amino acids. CDR3 DNA: TGTGCCACAAGGATCCGGGATGAAAAACTGTTTTTT. Protein product: CATRIRDEKLFF.

This clone occurred a few times. The V and J genes are TRBV2 and TRBJ2-3; no clear D gene. Trimming cost V 3 bases and J 0 bases, with 4 bases left between them. This CDR3 is built from 13 residues. CDR1 and CDR2 from the germline V gene are SNHLY and FYNNEI. Written as DNA, the CDR3 is TGTGCCAGCAGTGAGTCTAGCACAGATACGCAGTATTTT. This codes for CASSESSTDTQYF.

This clone has only a few counts. The chain uses TRBV21-1 and TRBJ1-5; the DNA was not used to check the table's D call, TRBD1. TRBV21-1 counts as a pseudogene. The CDR3 totals 14 residues. The CDR3 coding sequence is TGTGCCAGAAACCGGGACAGGGAAATACAGCCCCAGCATTTT. It encodes CARNRDREIQPQHF.

In this sample, this clone turned up a few times. The chain combines TRBV6-5 with TRBJ1-2; D is uncertain. The germline V gene has CDR1 MNHEY and CDR2 SVGAGI. V was cut by 7 bases and J by 6 bases, with 12 bases left in between. There are 12 residues in the CDR3. DNA for the CDR3: TGTGCCAGCACTGAGGGAATTCATGGCTACACCTTC. Its protein is CASTEGIHGYTF.

Worth noting for this clone: One junction end does not reproduce the germline sequence, and a read error may be involved. The chain carries TRBV2 and TRBJ2-7; possible D gene TRBD1, 5 bases. CDR1 and CDR2 (germline): SNHLY, FYNNEI. The CDR3 loop spans 11 amino acids. This CDR3 is CASSNTAGASF. For the CDR3, the DNA is TGTGCCAGCAGTAACACCGCTGGGGCCTCCTTC.

The sample holds a few counts of this clone. The V gene is TRBV6-5, the J gene TRBJ2-1; 9 bases line up with TRBD2. Looked up from germline, CDR1 is MNHEY and CDR2 is SVGAGI. The CDR3 has 16 amino acids. J lost 4 bases, V lost 0 bases, and 4 bases had no gene match. CDR3 coding DNA: TGTGCCAGCAGTTACTCAGGCGGGGGGGAGTACAATGAGCAGTTCTTC. It encodes CASSYSGGGEYNEQFF.